These 30 T cell receptor beta chains share one sample of origin, sequenced in a study of T cell responses to AZD1222 COVID-19 vaccine. Generated by immunoSEQ multiplex PCR, the TCRdb table keeps only in-frame clones and is missing some. The sample has about 190,000 clones, about 92% seen once. The sequencing used peripheral blood, collected on day 0 of AZD1222 vaccination. The receptors derive from an adult in good health.

The chain carries TRBV11-3 and TRBJ1-1, with D possibly being TRBD1 (6 bases). V was trimmed by 5 bases and J by 3 bases, leaving 16 bases between them. The CDR3 consists of 15 residues. Germline V CDR1 and CDR2: SGHNT, YENEEA. The CDR3 nucleotides are TGTGCCAGCAGCCCCGGGGGGGCCGGGGACACTGAAGCTTTCTTT. This sequence encodes CASSPGGAGDTEAFF.

V and J are TRBV5-1 and TRBJ2-3; 16 bases match TRBD2. This CDR3 comprises 19 residues. The V segment lost 1 base and the J segment 3 bases; nucleotides outside the gene matches: 8. Germline CDR1 and CDR2: SGHRS and YFSETQ. CDR3 sequence (DNA): TGCGCCAGCAGCTTGCAAGGGACTAGCGGGGGGGCGGGGACAGATACGCAGTATTTT. As protein: CASSLQGTSGGAGTDTQYF.

This sequence joins TRBV2 and TRBJ1-2; no reliable D call. CDR1 and CDR2 (germline): SNHLY, FYNNEI. Trimming removed 6 bases from V and 4 bases from J, with 12 bases in between. The CDR3 extends over 13 amino acids. The CDR3 is CASRRETAYGYTF. For the CDR3, the DNA is TGTGCCAGCAGGAGGGAGACCGCCTATGGCTACACCTTC.

The chain joins TRBV7-2 to TRBJ1-2; no reliable D call. The CDR3 contains 11 residues. The germline CDR1 and CDR2 sequences are SGHTA and FQGNSA. Trimming stripped 3 bases from V and 7 bases from J, with 6 bases between. The CDR3 nucleotides are TGTGCCAGCAGCTTCCTTGGTGGCTACACCTTC. Translation: CASSFLGGYTF. Using reference TRBV7-2 and TRBJ1-2 for the parts outside the CDR3, the full variable domain is GAGVSQSPSNKVTEKGKDVELRCDPISGHTALYWYRQSLGQGLEFLIYFQGNSAPDKSGLPSDRFSAERTGGSVSTLTIQRTQQEDSAVYLCASSFLGGYTFGSGTRLTVV.

J is TRBJ2-1 and V is TRBV18; 9 nucleotides agree with TRBD2. The CDR3 consists of 14 residues. The ends lost 7 bases at V and 7 bases at J; junction bases unmatched: 8. Germline assignment: CDR1 KGHSH and CDR2 LQKENI. CDR3 sequence reads: CASFVGLASNEQFF. CDR3 DNA: TGTGCCAGCTTTGTAGGACTAGCGTCGAATGAGCAGTTCTTC.

This rearrangement joins TRBV24-1 to TRBJ2-5, with D tentatively TRBD1 or TRBD2 (5 bases each). Germline CDR1 reads KGHDR; CDR2 reads SFDVKD. This CDR3 has 15 amino acids. Trimming left V 6 bases short and J 5 bases short, with 18 bases between. Written as DNA, the CDR3 is TGTGCCACCAGTTCAATATGGGGGAATGTCGAGACCCAGTACTTC. This sequence encodes CATSSIWGNVETQYF.

The chain carries TRBV19 and TRBJ1-5; D is unclear. The germline gives CDR1 LNHDA, CDR2 SQIVND (reference sequence). The CDR3 contains 15 residues. The V gene lost 6 bases and the J gene lost 3 bases, with 15 bases spanning the gap. The chain's CDR3 is CASRLGGSINQPQHF. As DNA, the CDR3 is TGTGCCAGTAGACTAGGCGGATCGATCAATCAGCCCCAGCATTTT.

The rearrangement joins TRBV11-2 to TRBJ2-3; 9 bases agree with TRBD2. CDR3 length equals 16 residues. Germline V gene lookup returns CDR1 SGHAT and CDR2 FQNNGV. The V gene end was trimmed by 3 bases and the J gene end by 5 bases; junction bases not matched to a gene: 9. The CDR3 DNA follows: TGTGCCAGCAGCTTTAGGGCGGGGGGGCTGTTAGATACGCAGTATTTT. This codes for CASSFRAGGLLDTQYF. Together with reference TRBV11-2 and TRBJ2-3, the CDR3 gives the full variable domain: EAGVAQSPRYKIIEKRQSVAFWCNPISGHATLYWYQQILGQGPKLLIQFQNNGVVDDSQLPKDRFSAERLKGVDSTLKIQPAKLEDSAVYLCASSFRAGGLLDTQYFGPGTRLTVL.

The chain uses TRBV27 and TRBJ2-1; 7 bases map to TRBD1. J gave up 4 bases and V 5 bases, and 8 bases lay outside the gene matches. Germline V gene sequence: CDR1 MNHEY, CDR2 SMNVEV (reference sequence). The CDR3 length is 15 residues. The chain's CDR3 is CASSRQGIQYNEQFF. CDR3 DNA sequence: TGTGCCAGCAGTCGACAGGGCATCCAATACAATGAGCAGTTCTTC.

The genes are TRBV7-2 and TRBJ2-2; TRBD2 agrees at 8 bases. There are 15 residues in the CDR3. V lost 3 bases, J lost 7 bases, and 7 bases stayed unmatched. The germline CDR1 and CDR2 sequences are SGHTA and FQGNSA. CDR3 bases: TGTGCCAGCAGCTTCGTCGGGGGGGCCGGCGGGGAGCTGTTTTTT. Its translation is CASSFVGGAGGELFF.

The count of this clone is one. The J gene is TRBJ1-1, the V gene TRBV19; possible D gene TRBD1, 6 bases. The CDR3 extends over 15 amino acids. V lost 3 bases, J lost 5 bases, and 16 bases lay in between. The germline CDR1 and CDR2 sequences are LNHDA and SQIVND (reference sequence). DNA for the CDR3: TGTGCCAGTAGTATGAGAGGGGGGGGAGGAACTGAAGCTTTCTTT. Protein product: CASSMRGGGGTEAFF.

As for this clone: The junction does not match germline at one end; this may be a read error. The genes are TRBV5-4 and TRBJ2-1, with 9 bases aligning to TRBD2. Per the germline V gene, CDR1 is SGHNT and CDR2 is YYREEE (reference sequence). This CDR3 spans 11 amino acids. CDR3 DNA: TGTGCCAGCAGCTTGGGACTAGCGGTGGTCTTC. This codes for CASSLGLAVVF.

The V and J genes are TRBV28 and TRBJ1-5, with D possibly matching TRBD1 (5 bases). Germline V lookup: CDR1 MDHEN, CDR2 SYDVKM. Trimming took off 4 bases at V and 4 bases at J, with 11 bases between the two ends. CDR3 length: 14 residues. The CDR3 loop is CASSSGAGNQPQHF. The CDR3 DNA sequence: TGTGCCAGCAGTTCTGGAGCAGGGAATCAGCCCCAGCATTTT.

As for this clone: The sample contains more than one DNA sequence encoding this CDR3. V usage is TRBV5-1 and J usage is TRBJ2-3, with a possible D match to TRBD2 (6 bases). The V gene's germline CDR1 is SGHRS and CDR2 YFSETQ. This CDR3 region has 14 residues. V lost 6 bases and J 1 base, leaving 12 bases between the germline ends. The CDR3 DNA sequence: TGCGCCAGCAACGGGGGTCGGGGCACAGATACGCAGTATTTT. Amino acid sequence: CASNGGRGTDTQYF.

The J gene is TRBJ1-5, the V gene TRBV30; D is unclear. The CDR3 consists of 14 residues. Germline CDR1 is GTSNPN and CDR2 is SVGIG (reference sequence). V gave up 0 bases and J gave up 3 bases, with 9 bases separating them. The CDR3, as DNA: TGTGCCTGGAGTGTACTGACGGACAATCAGCCCCAGCATTTT. Protein sequence: CAWSVLTDNQPQHF. Supplemented by reference TRBV30 and TRBJ1-5, the full variable domain reads SQTIHQWPATLVQPVGSPLSLECTVEGTSNPNLYWYRQAAGRGLQLLFYSVGIGQISSEVPQNLSASRPQDRQFILSSKKLLLSDSGFYLCAWSVLTDNQPQHFGDGTRLSIL.

CDR3 sequence: CASSRTGELFF. In DNA form, the CDR3 reads TGTGCCAGCAGTAGGACCGGGGAGCTGTTTTTT. V is TRBV6-2 or TRBV6-3 and J is TRBJ2-2; the D is unclear. The CDR3 spans 11 residues. The V and J ends lost 5 bases and 5 bases respectively, with 3 bases between them. Germline V gives CDR1 MNHEY, CDR2 SVGEGT.

This clone was found once. V usage is TRBV15 and J usage is TRBJ1-1; unclear D gene. The germline V and J ends were trimmed by 0 bases and 4 bases, with 9 bases remaining between them. Germline V gene lookup returns CDR1 LNHNV and CDR2 YYDKDF (reference sequence). CDR3 length: 14 amino acids. The CDR3 coding sequence is TGTGCCACCAGCAGAGATCCAGCGACCACTGAAGCTTTCTTT. Its translation: CATSRDPATTEAFF.

CDR3 region: CAVARSTDTQYF. As DNA, the CDR3 is TGTGCCGTCGCCAGAAGCACAGATACGCAGTATTTT. This sequence joins TRBV10-3 and TRBJ2-3; D ambiguous. Germline V gene sequence: CDR1 ENHRY, CDR2 SYGVKD. The CDR3 has 12 amino acids. V was pared by 11 bases and J by 0 bases, with 9 bases between.

The chain has TRBV6-6 and TRBJ2-7; D not resolved. V shed 6 bases and J shed 4 bases, with 16 bases lying between them. The CDR3 has 14 residues. Germline V lookup: CDR1 MNHNY, CDR2 SVGAGI (reference sequence). DNA of the CDR3: TGTGCCAGCAGGCAAGATCGAAACGAATACGAGCAGTACTTC. Translated: CASRQDRNEYEQYF.

This clone was picked up one time. This chain connects TRBV7-2 to TRBJ1-6; D uncertain. Trimming removed 6 bases at V and 4 bases at J, with 13 bases between. Germline V gene sequence: CDR1 SGHTA, CDR2 FQGNSA. The CDR3 runs to 15 residues. CDR3 coding DNA: TGTGCCAGCAGTACTGTGGTCAGTTATAATTCACCCCTCCACTTT. The encoded protein is CASSTVVSYNSPLHF.

The rearrangement joins TRBV9 to TRBJ1-1; maybe TRBD1 (6 bases). Germline-derived CDR1 and CDR2 are SGDLS and YYNGEE. This CDR3 spans 14 amino acids. Trimming pared 3 bases from V and 0 bases from J, leaving 9 bases between. The DNA for the CDR3 is TGTGCCAGCAGCGAACAGGGATTGAACACTGAAGCTTTCTTT. Translation: CASSEQGLNTEAFF.

The chain uses TRBV19 and TRBJ2-2, with D unclear. The CDR3 has 14 residues. Germline lookup yields CDR1 LNHDA and CDR2 SQIVND (reference sequence). Trimming stripped 3 bases from V and 1 base from J, with 6 bases between. The CDR3 sequence: CASSIMQNTGELFF. As DNA, the CDR3 is TGTGCCAGTAGTATTATGCAGAACACCGGGGAGCTGTTTTTT.

The table lists this clone with a count of one. The chain joins TRBV4-2 to TRBJ1-1; possible D gene TRBD1, 6 bases. The CDR3 contains 13 residues. V gave up 2 bases and J gave up 5 bases, with 9 bases separating them. CDR1 is LGHNA, CDR2 YNFKEQ, per germline. This CDR3 reads CASSQYDRTEAFF. CDR3 DNA sequence: TGTGCCAGCAGCCAATATGACAGGACTGAAGCTTTCTTT.

The V and J genes are TRBV30 and TRBJ1-3; weak D call: TRBD1 (6 bases). The V gene lost 8 bases and the J gene lost 0 bases, with 17 bases spanning the gap. The CDR3 consists of 15 residues. CDR1 is GTSNPN and CDR2 is SVGIG in the germline V gene (reference sequence). In DNA, the CDR3 is TGTGCCGCCCATCCCGGGACACTCTCTGGAAACACCATATATTTT. Protein sequence: CAAHPGTLSGNTIYF. Full variable domain (missing parts from reference TRBV30 and TRBJ1-3): SQTIHQWPATLVQPVGSPLSLECTVEGTSNPNLYWYRQAAGRGLQLLFYSVGIGQISSEVPQNLSASRPQDRQFILSSKKLLLSDSGFYLCAAHPGTLSGNTIYFGEGSWLTVV.

The chain joins TRBV5-6 to TRBJ2-6; D is unclear. V gave up 0 bases and J gave up 0 bases, with 4 bases separating them. CDR1 and CDR2 from the germline V gene are SGHDT and YYEEEE. The CDR3 totals 15 residues. The CDR3 region is CASSLGASGANVLTF. The CDR3 DNA sequence: TGTGCCAGCAGCTTGGGGGCCTCTGGGGCCAACGTCCTGACTTTC.

The J gene is TRBJ1-4, the V gene TRBV5-4; 8 bases align to TRBD1. Germline CDR1 and CDR2: SGHNT and YYREEE (reference sequence). This CDR3 has 16 residues. With 5 bases clipped from V and 0 bases from J, the junction kept 6 bases outside the gene matches. This CDR3 is CASSVQGDATNEKLFF. CDR3 bases: TGTGCCAGCAGTGTACAGGGGGATGCAACTAATGAAAAACTGTTTTTT.

CDR3 in amino acids: CASSQGLRDRNQPQHF. The DNA for the CDR3 is TGCGCCAGCAGCCAAGGACTCCGGGACAGAAATCAGCCCCAGCATTTT. The J gene is TRBJ1-5, the V gene TRBV4-1; 7 bases align to TRBD1. Germline-derived CDR1 and CDR2 are MGHRA and YSYEKL. The J segment lost 4 bases and the V segment lost 1 base, leaving 7 bases of the junction unmatched. The CDR3 loop spans 16 amino acids.

The gene calls are TRBV19 and TRBJ2-6; no reliable D call. CDR1 is LNHDA, CDR2 SQIVND, per germline (reference sequence). Deletions cut 4 bases from V and 0 bases from J, with 10 bases between. CDR3 length: 16 amino acids. In nucleotides, the CDR3 is TGTGCCAGTAGTACCCGACGGTACTCTGGGGCCAACGTCCTGACTTTC. This codes for CASSTRRYSGANVLTF.

To note about this clone: An end of the junction differs from the germline gene, which may be a read error. The gene calls are TRBV2 and TRBJ1-1; D is uncertain. The CDR3 spans 11 residues. Germline V gene data show CDR1 as SNHLY and CDR2 as FYNNEI. CDR3 sequence: CASSESFAAFW. DNA for the CDR3: TGTGCCAGCAGTGAAAGCTTCGCGGCTTTCTGG. The whole variable domain, filled in from reference TRBV2 and TRBJ1-1, reads EPEVTQTPSHQVTQMGQEVILRCVPISNHLYFYWYRQILGQKVEFLVSFYNNEISEKSEIFDDQFSVERPDGSNFTLKIRSTKLEDSAMYFCASSESFAAFWGQGTRLTVV.

This clone was seen just once. This chain connects TRBV5-8 to TRBJ1-5; D unclear. Trimming removed 2 bases from V and 2 bases from J, with 14 bases in between. Germline assignment: CDR1 SGHTS and CDR2 YDEGEE. The CDR3 covers 16 residues. The CDR3 protein is CASSLIPLSGNQPQHF. Here the CDR3 DNA reads TGTGCCAGCAGCTTAATTCCTTTGAGTGGCAATCAGCCCCAGCATTTT.